The clone carrying this T cell receptor beta chain has at least ten counts. A TCRbeta library incorporating unique molecular identifiers was prepared. TCRdb fed the PCR reads into MiXCR, producing one record per CDR3 protein. The sample records 200,000 to 300,000 distinct CDR3 sequences, about 11% being singletons. The record originates from a study of T-cell reconstitution after alpha-beta-depleted transplantation in children. The CDR3 loop spans 19 amino acids. Losses at the gene ends were 0 bases for V and 6 bases for J; bases not matched to a gene: 13. In germline, CDR1 is MNHEY, CDR2 SVGAGI. The chain combines TRBV6-5 with TRBJ2-2; 10 bases fit TRBD2. This TCR was recovered from a human donor who donated a stem cell graft to a child with acute lymphoblastic leukemia. The source material was PBMCs from the stem cell graft donor, sampled from the stem cell graft. CDR3 in DNA: TGTGCCAGCAGTTACTCGAAAGCTAGCGGGAGCCGGTCGGCCGGGGAGCTGTTTTTT. As protein: CASSYSKASGSRSAGELFF.